This T cell receptor beta chain emerged from a study of identical twins. Study-wide results and limits: Models came in too low on out-of-frame TCR alpha sharing in monozygotic twins. Twins shared beta out-of-frame sequences in excess, but this excess was weaker.

There are many counts of this clonotype. Its antigen remains unknown. One entry per CDR3 protein, called by TCRdb with MiXCR from the 5' RACE reads. The sample has approximately 620,000 distinct CDR3 sequences; under 9% are singletons. Among all donors, each was a healthy Caucasian. The sample was also reused in another study, on yellow fever vaccine responses in identical twins.

This receptor was taken from a woman between 18 and 29 years old in good health. Specimen: PBMCs.

The CDR3 coding sequence is TGTGCCATCAGTGTTGCGGGAGCTGGCACAGATACGCAGTATTTT. This encodes CAISVAGAGTDTQYF. This chain connects TRBV10-3 to TRBJ2-3; 7 nucleotides line up with TRBD2. The CDR3 length is 15 residues. Germline loops: CDR1 ENHRY, CDR2 SYGVKD. After removal of 4 bases from V and 1 base from J, the junction contained 5 bases not matched to a gene.